The 4 T cell receptor beta chains given below trace back to one sample, sequenced in a study of early T cells in non-severe SARS-CoV-2 infection. One entry per CDR3 protein, called by TCRdb with MiXCR from the 5' RACE reads. Of around 84,000 distinct CDR3 sequences in the sample, about an eighth were seen once. Sequences were obtained from whole blood. The receptors stem from an adult who was a healthcare worker with PCR-confirmed SARS-CoV-2 infection or an uninfected control (not recorded which).

This clonotype was picked up a small number of times. The V call is TRBV27, the J call TRBJ2-7; a possible D gene is TRBD2 (6 bases). The CDR3 has 14 amino acids. The germline gives CDR1 MNHEY, CDR2 SMNVEV (reference sequence). The V and J ends lost 7 bases and 5 bases respectively, with 18 bases between them. The CDR3 spells CASKPAGKKNEQYF. DNA of the CDR3: TGTGCCAGCAAACCGGCGGGGAAGAAGAACGAGCAGTACTTC.

Note on this clonotype: This may come from a read error, since a much larger clone is one base off. The V call is TRBV12-3 or TRBV12-4, the J call TRBJ1-6; D is unresolved. The CDR3 spans 12 residues. V was clipped by 3 bases and J by 8 bases, with 5 bases between them. The DNA of the CDR3 is TGTGCCAGCAGTTTTGAGGATTCACCCCTCCACTTT. Its translation is CASSFEDSPLHF.

Notes on this clonotype: This may arise from a read error, as a much more abundant clone is one base away. The gene calls are TRBV7-3 and TRBJ2-3; 9 bases fit TRBD2. V lost 3 bases to trimming and J lost 0 bases; unmatched junction nucleotides: 1. The CDR3 extends over 15 amino acids. Per germline, CDR1 SGHTA and CDR2 FQGTGA. The CDR3 protein is CASSFGTSSTDTQYF. The CDR3 bases are TGTGCCAGCAGCTTTGGGACTAGCAGCACAGATACGCAGTATTTT.

The V gene is TRBV5-1, the J gene TRBJ2-3; tentative D call: TRBD1 (6 bases). Germline values: CDR1 SGHRS, CDR2 YFSETQ. V was trimmed by 4 bases and J by 5 bases, leaving 20 bases between them. This CDR3 region has 16 residues. CDR3 nucleotide sequence: TGCGCCAGCAGCCCCTACAGGGTCCCCGGGGAAGATACGCAGTATTTT. Residues: CASSPYRVPGEDTQYF.